The sequence of this T cell receptor (beta chain) was determined in a study of T cell repertoires in cytomegalovirus infection. This clonotype appeared many times. There are 14 residues in the CDR3. Trimming removed 0 bases from V and 5 bases from J, with 10 bases in between. The germline gives CDR1 SGHVS, CDR2 FQNEAQ. MiXCR, applied by TCRdb to the reads, yields one record per CDR3 protein. The sample records around 140,000 distinct CDR3 sequences, about 6.5% being singletons. Sample: PBMCs. The chain links TRBV7-8 to TRBJ1-1; no definite D call. This sequence originates from a human donor in good health (CMV status not recorded). Some clones in this sample may be carry-over from other donors' samples. The CDR3 spells CASSLAQEGTEAFF. As DNA, the CDR3 is TGTGCCAGCAGCTTAGCCCAAGAAGGAACTGAAGCTTTCTTT.